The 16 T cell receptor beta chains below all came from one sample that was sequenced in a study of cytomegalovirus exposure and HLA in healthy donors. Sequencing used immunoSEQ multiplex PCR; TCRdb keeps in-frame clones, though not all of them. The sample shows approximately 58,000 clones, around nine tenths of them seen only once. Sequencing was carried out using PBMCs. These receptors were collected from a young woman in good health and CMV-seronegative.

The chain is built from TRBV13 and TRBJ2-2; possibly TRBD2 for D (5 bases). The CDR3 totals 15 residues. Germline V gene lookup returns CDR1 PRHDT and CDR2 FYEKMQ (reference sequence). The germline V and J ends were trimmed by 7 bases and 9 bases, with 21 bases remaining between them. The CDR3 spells CASTTAASPGRELFF. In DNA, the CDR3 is TGTGCCAGCACCACAGCGGCCTCACCTGGCAGGGAGCTGTTTTTT.

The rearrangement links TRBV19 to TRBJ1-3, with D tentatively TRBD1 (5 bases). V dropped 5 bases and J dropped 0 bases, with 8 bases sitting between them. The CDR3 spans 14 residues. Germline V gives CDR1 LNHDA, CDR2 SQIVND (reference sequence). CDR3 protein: CASSRQISGNTIYF. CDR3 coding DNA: TGTGCCAGTAGTCGACAGATCTCTGGAAACACCATATATTTT.

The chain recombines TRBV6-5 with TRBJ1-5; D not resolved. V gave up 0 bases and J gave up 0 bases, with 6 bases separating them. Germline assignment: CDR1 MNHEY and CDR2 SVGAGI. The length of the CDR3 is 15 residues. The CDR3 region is CASSYSLGSNQPQHF. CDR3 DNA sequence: TGTGCCAGCAGTTACTCCCTCGGTAGCAATCAGCCCCAGCATTTT.

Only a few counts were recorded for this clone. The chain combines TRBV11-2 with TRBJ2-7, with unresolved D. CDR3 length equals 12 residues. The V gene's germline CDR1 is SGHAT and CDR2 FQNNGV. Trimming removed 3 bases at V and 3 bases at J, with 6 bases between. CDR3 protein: CASSFPYYEQYF. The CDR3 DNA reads TGTGCCAGCAGCTTTCCGTACTACGAGCAGTACTTC.

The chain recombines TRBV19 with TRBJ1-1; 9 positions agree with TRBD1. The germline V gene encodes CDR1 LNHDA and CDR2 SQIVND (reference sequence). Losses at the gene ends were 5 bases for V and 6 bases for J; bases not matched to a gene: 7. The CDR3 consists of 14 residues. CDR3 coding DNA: TGTGCCAGTAGTGTACAGGGGGCAAGGGCTGAAGCTTTCTTT. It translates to CASSVQGARAEAFF. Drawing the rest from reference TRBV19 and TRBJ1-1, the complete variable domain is DGGITQSPKYLFRKEGQNVTLSCEQNLNHDAMYWYRQDPGQGLRLIYYSQIVNDFQKGDIAEGYSVSREKKESFPLTVTSAQKNPTAFYLCASSVQGARAEAFFGQGTRLTVV.

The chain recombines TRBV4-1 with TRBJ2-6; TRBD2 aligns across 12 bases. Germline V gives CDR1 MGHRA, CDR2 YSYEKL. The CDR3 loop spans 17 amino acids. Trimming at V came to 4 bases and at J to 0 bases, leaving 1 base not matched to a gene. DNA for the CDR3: TGCGCCAGCAGCCCACTAGCGGGAGGCTCTGGGGCCAACGTCCTGACTTTC. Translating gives CASSPLAGGSGANVLTF.

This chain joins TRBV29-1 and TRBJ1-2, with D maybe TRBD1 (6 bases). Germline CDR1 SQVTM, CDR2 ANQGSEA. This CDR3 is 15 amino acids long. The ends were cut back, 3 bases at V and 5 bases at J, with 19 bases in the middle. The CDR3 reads CSVDLGGGVRYGYTF. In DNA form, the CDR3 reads TGCAGCGTTGACTTAGGCGGGGGCGTTAGGTATGGCTACACCTTC. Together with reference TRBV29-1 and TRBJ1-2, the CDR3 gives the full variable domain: SAVISQKPSRDICQRGTSLTIQCQVDSQVTMMFWYRQQPGQSLTLIATANQGSEATYESGFVIDKFPISRPNLTFSTLTVSNMSPEDSSIYLCSVDLGGGVRYGYTFGSGTRLTVV.

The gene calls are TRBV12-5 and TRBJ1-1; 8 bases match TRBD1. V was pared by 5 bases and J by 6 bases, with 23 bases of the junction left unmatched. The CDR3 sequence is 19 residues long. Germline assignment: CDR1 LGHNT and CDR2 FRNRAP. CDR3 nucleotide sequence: TGTGCTAGTGGTCCGCCGCAATGGACAGGGCGAGGTCCCGACCCTGAAGCTTTCTTT. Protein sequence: CASGPPQWTGRGPDPEAFF.

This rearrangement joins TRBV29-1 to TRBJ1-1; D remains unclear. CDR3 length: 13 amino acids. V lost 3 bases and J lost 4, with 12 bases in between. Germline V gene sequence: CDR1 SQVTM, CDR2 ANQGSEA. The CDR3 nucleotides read TGCAGCGTTGATACGGGGAAGGGCACTGAAGCTTTCTTT. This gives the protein CSVDTGKGTEAFF.

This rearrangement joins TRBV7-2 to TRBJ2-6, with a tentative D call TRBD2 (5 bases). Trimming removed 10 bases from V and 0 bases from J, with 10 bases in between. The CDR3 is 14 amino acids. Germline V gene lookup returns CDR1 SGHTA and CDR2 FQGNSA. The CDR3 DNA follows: TGTGCCACCGGGGAATTCTCTGGGGCCAACGTCCTGACTTTC. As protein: CATGEFSGANVLTF.

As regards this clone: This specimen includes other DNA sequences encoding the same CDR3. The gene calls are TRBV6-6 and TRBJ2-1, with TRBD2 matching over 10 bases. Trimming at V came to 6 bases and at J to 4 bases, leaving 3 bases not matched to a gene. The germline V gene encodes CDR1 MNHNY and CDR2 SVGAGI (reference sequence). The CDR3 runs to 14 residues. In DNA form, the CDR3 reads TGTGCCAGCAGCCGGACTAGCGGATACAATGAGCAGTTCTTC. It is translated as CASSRTSGYNEQFF.

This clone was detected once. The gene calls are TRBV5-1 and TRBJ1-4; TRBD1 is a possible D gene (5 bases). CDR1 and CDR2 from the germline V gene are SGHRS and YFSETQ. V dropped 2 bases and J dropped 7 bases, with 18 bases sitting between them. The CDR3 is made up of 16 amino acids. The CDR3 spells CASSFSIGTGGEKLFF. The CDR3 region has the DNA TGCGCCAGCAGCTTTTCGATCGGGACTGGAGGTGAAAAACTGTTTTTT. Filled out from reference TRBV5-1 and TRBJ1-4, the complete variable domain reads KAGVTQTPRYLIKTRGQQVTLSCSPISGHRSVSWYQQTPGQGLQFLFEYFSETQRNKGNFPGRFSGRQFSNSRSEMNVSTLELGDSALYLCASSFSIGTGGEKLFFGSGTQLSVL.

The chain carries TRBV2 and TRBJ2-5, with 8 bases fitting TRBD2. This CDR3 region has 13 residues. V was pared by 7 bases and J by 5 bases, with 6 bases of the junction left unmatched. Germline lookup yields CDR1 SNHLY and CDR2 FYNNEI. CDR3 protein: CASTPGGLETQYF. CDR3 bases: TGTGCCAGCACCCCGGGGGGGCTGGAGACCCAGTACTTC.

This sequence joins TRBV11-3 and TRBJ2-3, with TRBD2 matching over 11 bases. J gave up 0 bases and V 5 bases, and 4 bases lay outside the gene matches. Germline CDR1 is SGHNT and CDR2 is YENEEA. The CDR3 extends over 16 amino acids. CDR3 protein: CASSRGTSGSTDTQYF. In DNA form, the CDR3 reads TGTGCCAGCAGCCGAGGGACTAGCGGAAGCACAGATACGCAGTATTTT.

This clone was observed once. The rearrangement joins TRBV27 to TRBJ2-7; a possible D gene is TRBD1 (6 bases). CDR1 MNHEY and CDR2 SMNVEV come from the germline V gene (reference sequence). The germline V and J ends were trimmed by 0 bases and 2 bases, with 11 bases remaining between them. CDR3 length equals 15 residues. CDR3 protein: CASSLSPDRPYEQYF. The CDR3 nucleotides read TGTGCCAGCAGTTTATCCCCGGACAGACCCTACGAGCAGTACTTC.

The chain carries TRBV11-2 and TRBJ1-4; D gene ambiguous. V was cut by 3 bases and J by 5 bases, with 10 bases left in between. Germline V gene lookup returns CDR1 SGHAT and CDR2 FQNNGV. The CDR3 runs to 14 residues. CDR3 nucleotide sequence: TGTGCCAGCAGCTTCGTTTCGGGAAATGAAAAACTGTTTTTT. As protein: CASSFVSGNEKLFF.